These T cell receptor beta chains were read from a single sample in a study of blood T cell repertoires in COVID-19. The data were produced by immunoSEQ multiplex PCR, yet TCRdb's version contains in-frame clones alone and is incomplete. The data hold approximately 220,000 clones, with over 70% observed a single time. Sequenced sample: peripheral blood. These receptor sequences come from a woman aged 80 or older with acute or convalescent COVID-19. The CDR3 runs from the conserved cysteine through the conserved F or W. A D gene is named only where the DNA matches it firmly. Not all rows give a size; the values are once, few, many and, for expanded clones, a class.

v_gene	abundance	d_gene	j_gene	CDR3aa	CDR3nt
TRBV5-4	.	TRBD2	TRBJ2-7	CASSFDPTSGGYEQYF	TGTGCCAGCAGCTTTGATCCGACTAGCGGGGGCTACGAGCAGTACTTC
TRBV5-4	.	TRBD2	TRBJ2-2	CASSPGTSGNTGELFF	TGTGCCAGCAGCCCGGGGACTAGCGGGAACACCGGGGAGCTGTTTTTT
TRBV7-9	.	.	TRBJ2-2	CASSPYRRTGELFF	TGTGCCAGCAGCCCCTATCGGAGGACCGGGGAGCTGTTTTTT
TRBV13	.	TRBD2	TRBJ2-3	CASSITSGGRDTQYF	TGTGCCAGCAGCATTACTAGCGGGGGGCGAGATACGCAGTATTTT
TRBV18	.	.	TRBJ1-4	CASSPSRGGEKLFF	TGTGCCAGCTCACCGAGCAGGGGTGGCGAAAAACTGTTTTTT
TRBV7-9	.	TRBD1	TRBJ1-5	CASSFDRGNSNQPQHF	TGTGCCAGCAGCTTCGACAGGGGCAATAGCAATCAGCCCCAGCATTTT
TRBV19	.	TRBD2	TRBJ2-1	CASSLGTSGNEQFF	TGTGCCAGTAGCCTAGGGACTAGCGGGAATGAGCAGTTCTTC
TRBV27	.	.	TRBJ2-1	CASSLSLPRYNEQFF	TGTGCCAGCAGTTTATCGCTTCCCAGATACAATGAGCAGTTCTTC
TRBV5-1	.	TRBD1	TRBJ2-7	CASSLAGTGGYEQYF	TGCGCCAGCAGCTTGGCCGGGACAGGGGGCTACGAGCAGTACTTC
TRBV6-1	.	.	TRBJ2-1	CASSEGRGSDEQFF	TGTGCCAGCAGTGAAGGCAGGGGCTCCGATGAGCAGTTCTTC
TRBV7-9	.	TRBD1	TRBJ1-5	CASSLYRGRHQPQHF	TGTGCCAGCAGCTTATACAGGGGTCGCCATCAGCCCCAGCATTTT
TRBV29-1	.	TRBD1	TRBJ2-1	CSVVYRGRNEQFF	TGCAGCGTTGTCTACAGGGGGAGGAATGAGCAGTTCTTC
TRBV19	once	TRBD1	TRBJ2-3	CASSIRDSLDTQYF	TGTGCCAGTAGTATCCGGGACAGCCTAGATACGCAGTATTTT
TRBV19	.	TRBD1	TRBJ1-4	CASRKDRGDEKLFF	TGTGCCAGTAGAAAGGACAGGGGGGATGAAAAACTGTTTTTT
TRBV30	.	.	TRBJ1-2	CAEGGDQGYTF	TGTGCGGAAGGGGGAGATCAAGGCTACACCTTC
TRBV3-1/TRBV3-2	once	TRBD1	TRBJ1-4	CASSPLQGPNEKLFF	TGTGCCAGCAGCCCATTACAGGGGCCTAATGAAAAACTGTTTTTT
TRBV5-1	.	TRBD1	TRBJ1-5	CASSLGTGDSNQPQHF	TGCGCCAGCAGCTTGGGGACAGGGGATAGCAATCAGCCCCAGCATTTT
TRBV19	.	.	TRBJ2-2	CASSIGGTFPVLSTGELFF	TGTGCCAGTAGTATAGGCGGGACTTTTCCAGTTCTCTCCACCGGGGAGCTGTTTTTT
TRBV5-1	.	TRBD2	TRBJ2-3	CASSLFLAGGGDTQYF	TGCGCCAGCAGCTTGTTCTTAGCGGGGGGCGGCGATACGCAGTATTTT
TRBV18	.	.	TRBJ2-1	CASSPPAVEREFF	TGTGCCAGCTCACCACCGGCGGTGGAGAGGGAGTTCTTC
TRBV6-5	.	TRBD1	TRBJ2-5	CASSYGQGRETQYF	TGTGCCAGCAGTTACGGACAGGGGAGGGAGACCCAGTACTTC
TRBV2	.	.	TRBJ1-1	CASSQTGIAEAFF	TGTGCCAGCAGTCAAACAGGGATCGCTGAAGCTTTCTTT
TRBV2	.	.	TRBJ2-3	CASSDPGTQYF	TGTGCCAGCAGTGACCCCGGGACGCAGTATTTT
TRBV10-3	.	.	TRBJ1-1	CAAKTEKNTEAFF	TGTGCCGCCAAGACAGAAAAGAACACTGAAGCTTTCTTT